What follows are 28 T cell receptor beta chains derived from one specimen sequenced in a study of cytomegalovirus exposure and HLA in healthy donors. Produced via immunoSEQ multiplex PCR; TCRdb's table is partial and in-frame only. This table holds about 56,000 clones, about 92% found once. Sequenced: PBMCs. Receptor source: a man aged 18 to 30 in good health and CMV-seronegative.

The chain recombines TRBV7-2 with TRBJ2-5, with 10 bases lining up with TRBD1. This CDR3 is 15 amino acids long. The V gene end was trimmed by 3 bases and the J gene end by 5 bases; junction bases not matched to a gene: 6. Looked up from germline, CDR1 is SGHTA and CDR2 is FQGNSA. CDR3 nucleotides: TGTGCCAGCAGCTTTGACAGGGGGCATAGGGAGACCCAGTACTTC. Translated: CASSFDRGHRETQYF.

The chain joins TRBV19 to TRBJ2-5; perhaps TRBD1 as D (6 bases). The germline V and J ends were trimmed by 5 bases and 0 bases, with 10 bases remaining between them. CDR3 length equals 14 residues. Germline V gene lookup returns CDR1 LNHDA and CDR2 SQIVND (reference sequence). The CDR3 DNA reads as TGTGCCAGTAGTGTACAGGGTTACCAAGAGACCCAGTACTTC. Its translation: CASSVQGYQETQYF.

CDR3 protein: CASSSAKDSRNTEAFF. The CDR3 DNA is TGTGCCAGCAGCTCCGCCAAGGACAGTAGGAACACTGAAGCTTTCTTT. The chain employs TRBV5-4 and TRBJ1-1, with D perhaps matching TRBD1 (6 bases). The CDR3 totals 16 residues. Trimming removed 3 bases from V and 1 base from J, with 16 bases in between. Germline values: CDR1 SGHNT, CDR2 YYREEE (reference sequence).

The chain has TRBV10-3 and TRBJ1-1, with 9 bases lining up with TRBD1. The CDR3 has 16 residues. CDR1 ENHRY and CDR2 SYGVKD come from the germline V gene. Trimming removed 6 bases from V and 5 bases from J; junction bases left unmatched: 13. In nucleotides, the CDR3 is TGTGCCATCAGGACTGACAGGGGGATATCAGAAACTGAAGCTTTCTTT. It translates to CAIRTDRGISETEAFF.

This clone was observed once. The gene calls are TRBV10-3 and TRBJ2-2, with 10 bases fitting TRBD2. J lost 5 bases, V lost 8 bases, and 5 bases had no gene match. Germline V gene sequence: CDR1 ENHRY, CDR2 SYGVKD. The CDR3 contains 14 residues. The CDR3 loop is CAIATGLATGELFF. In DNA, the CDR3 is TGTGCCATCGCTACGGGACTAGCGACCGGGGAGCTGTTTTTT.

The chain combines TRBV19 with TRBJ2-7, with D perhaps matching TRBD2 (6 bases). V lost 1 base, J lost 0 bases, and 13 bases lay in between. The germline V gene encodes CDR1 LNHDA and CDR2 SQIVND (reference sequence). This CDR3 contains 16 residues. The CDR3 nucleotides are TGTGCCAGTAGTATAGGGGGGACGGGGGACTCCTACGAGCAGTACTTC. Translation: CASSIGGTGDSYEQYF. The full variable domain, in which reference TRBV19 and TRBJ2-7 provide the parts outside the CDR3, is DGGITQSPKYLFRKEGQNVTLSCEQNLNHDAMYWYRQDPGQGLRLIYYSQIVNDFQKGDIAEGYSVSREKKESFPLTVTSAQKNPTAFYLCASSIGGTGDSYEQYFGPGTRLTVT.

The CDR3 nucleotides are TGTGCCAGCAGCCAAGGAGTTCTGGGACTAGGCCAAAACATTCAGTACTTC. It specifies CASSQGVLGLGQNIQYF. V and J are TRBV4-2 and TRBJ2-4, with 8 bases lining up with TRBD2. Germline V gene sequence: CDR1 LGHNA, CDR2 YNFKEQ. This CDR3 region has 17 residues. The V gene end was trimmed by 1 base and the J gene end by 5 bases; junction bases not matched to a gene: 10.

The chain uses TRBV28 and TRBJ1-5; 9 bases line up with TRBD1. CDR3 length: 17 residues. V was pared by 5 bases and J by 4 bases, with 12 bases of the junction left unmatched. Germline loops: CDR1 MDHEN, CDR2 SYDVKM. CDR3 in DNA: TGTGCCAGCAGTACGCGAACAGGGGGCAGAGTTAATCAGCCCCAGCATTTT. Protein sequence: CASSTRTGGRVNQPQHF.

This clone appeared a single time. J is TRBJ1-2 and V is TRBV11-2; a possible D gene is TRBD1 (5 bases). Trimming removed 5 bases at V and 4 bases at J, with 14 bases between. The germline V gene has CDR1 SGHAT and CDR2 FQNNGV. CDR3 size: 14 residues. The CDR3 protein is CASSGMGQTYGYTF. CDR3 DNA sequence: TGTGCCAGCAGCGGAATGGGGCAGACCTATGGCTACACCTTC. Based on the CDR3 plus reference TRBV11-2 and TRBJ1-2, the full variable domain is EAGVAQSPRYKIIEKRQSVAFWCNPISGHATLYWYQQILGQGPKLLIQFQNNGVVDDSQLPKDRFSAERLKGVDSTLKIQPAKLEDSAVYLCASSGMGQTYGYTFGSGTRLTVV.

V and J are TRBV28 and TRBJ2-2; TRBD1 is a possible D gene (5 bases). Germline V gives CDR1 MDHEN, CDR2 SYDVKM. The V gene lost 6 bases and the J gene lost 1 base, with 15 bases spanning the gap. The CDR3 is 16 amino acids. CDR3 in amino acids: CASRHTRVGNTGELFF. The DNA of the CDR3 is TGTGCCAGCAGGCATACCAGGGTAGGGAACACCGGGGAGCTGTTTTTT.

V and J are TRBV7-6 and TRBJ2-7, with TRBD1 as a possible D gene (6 bases). Trimming removed 9 bases at V and 6 bases at J, with 15 bases between. CDR1 and CDR2 (germline): SGHVS, FNYEAQ. There are 12 residues in the CDR3. In DNA form, the CDR3 reads TGTGCCAGACAGGGTTTAGCATGCGAGCAGTACTTC. As protein: CARQGLACEQYF.

The chain couples TRBV7-9 to TRBJ1-4, with 12 positions matching TRBD1. Germline values: CDR1 SEHNR, CDR2 FQNEAQ (reference sequence). This CDR3 is 18 amino acids long. Trimming took 5 bases from V and 8 from J; bases not matched to a gene: 15. The chain's CDR3 is CASSGGTGGSWGKEKLFF. In nucleotides, the CDR3 is TGTGCCAGCAGCGGCGGGACAGGGGGCTCGTGGGGGAAGGAAAAACTGTTTTTT.

The chain joins TRBV7-9 to TRBJ2-1, with 9 bases aligning to TRBD2. This CDR3 has 17 amino acids. V was pared by 1 base and J by 3 bases, with 7 bases of the junction left unmatched. The germline V gene encodes CDR1 SEHNR and CDR2 FQNEAQ (reference sequence). The CDR3 region has the DNA TGTGCCAGCAGCTTAGGCCCTCGCGGGGGGGACTACAATGAGCAGTTCTTC. Protein: CASSLGPRGGDYNEQFF.

This rearrangement joins TRBV28 to TRBJ2-2; TRBD2 matches at 7 bases. With 2 bases clipped from V and 3 bases from J, the junction kept 0 bases outside the gene matches. CDR3 length: 14 residues. CDR1 MDHEN and CDR2 SYDVKM come from the germline V gene. CDR3 loop: CASSLAGDTGELFF. DNA for the CDR3: TGTGCCAGCAGTTTAGCGGGGGACACCGGGGAGCTGTTTTTT. Using reference TRBV28 and TRBJ2-2 for the parts outside the CDR3, the full variable domain is DVKVTQSSRYLVKRTGEKVFLECVQDMDHENMFWYRQDPGLGLRLIYFSYDVKMKEKGDIPEGYSVSREKKERFSLILESASTNQTSMYLCASSLAGDTGELFFGEGSRLTVL.

V and J are TRBV28 and TRBJ2-7; D gene ambiguous. The germline V and J ends were trimmed by 1 base and 6 bases, with 13 bases remaining between them. CDR3 length equals 14 residues. The germline CDR1 and CDR2 sequences are MDHEN and SYDVKM. In nucleotides, the CDR3 is TGTGCCAGCAGTTTATCCGTTGGGCTGCGCGAGCAGTACTTC. Its protein product is CASSLSVGLREQYF.

The chain couples TRBV13 to TRBJ2-7; 10 bases agree with TRBD2. This CDR3 has 15 residues. Germline V gives CDR1 PRHDT, CDR2 FYEKMQ (reference sequence). The J segment lost 6 bases and the V segment lost 6 bases, leaving 11 bases of the junction unmatched. The chain's CDR3 is CASSLFGTSVGEQYF. CDR3 coding DNA: TGTGCCAGCAGTCTCTTCGGGACTAGCGTGGGCGAGCAGTACTTC.

This chain uses TRBV29-1 with TRBJ2-2; 7 bases fit TRBD1. Germline V gene data show CDR1 as SQVTM and CDR2 as ANQGSEA. The V and J ends lost 7 bases and 6 bases, in that order; junction bases with no gene match: 8. CDR3 size: 13 residues. CDR3 loop: CSGRQGEPGELFF. CDR3 DNA: TGCAGCGGGAGACAGGGAGAACCCGGGGAGCTGTTTTTT.

The chain has TRBV29-1 and TRBJ2-2; 7 nucleotides line up with TRBD1. The CDR3 contains 13 residues. Trimming at V came to 3 bases and at J to 6 bases, leaving 4 bases not matched to a gene. The germline gives CDR1 SQVTM, CDR2 ANQGSEA. In nucleotides, the CDR3 is TGCAGCGTTGAGAAGGGGGCGGCCGGGGAGCTGTTTTTT. It is translated as CSVEKGAAGELFF.

The V gene is TRBV6-5, the J gene TRBJ2-1; 8 nucleotides agree with TRBD2. Trimming took 0 bases from V and 4 from J; bases not matched to a gene: 5. The CDR3 has 16 residues. Germline V gives CDR1 MNHEY, CDR2 SVGAGI. CDR3 nucleotide sequence: TGTGCCAGCAGTTACTCGAGAACTAGCGGATACAATGAGCAGTTCTTC. Translation gives CASSYSRTSGYNEQFF.

This clone was counted once. The chain recombines TRBV4-3 with TRBJ2-7, with D possibly being TRBD2 (6 bases). V lost 4 bases and J lost 3, with 10 bases in between. Per germline, CDR1 LGHNA and CDR2 YSLEER. The CDR3 has 13 residues. CDR3 region: CASSLRGSYEQYF. DNA for the CDR3: TGCGCCAGCAGCCTCCGGGGGAGCTACGAGCAGTACTTC.

V usage is TRBV27 and J usage is TRBJ2-5, with TRBD2 matching over 14 bases. The CDR3 runs to 17 residues. V lost 2 bases and J lost 6; bases outside the gene matches: 8. Germline CDR1 reads MNHEY; CDR2 reads SMNVEV (reference sequence). In DNA form, the CDR3 reads TGTGCCAGCAGTTTAGCCCCGACTAGCGGGAGGGGTAAGACCCAGTACTTC. Its protein product is CASSLAPTSGRGKTQYF.

The chain joins TRBV9 to TRBJ2-3; maybe TRBD2 (7 bases). The CDR3 spans 16 residues. Germline values: CDR1 SGDLS, CDR2 YYNGEE. The V and J ends lost 0 bases and 4 bases respectively, with 15 bases between them. The CDR3 bases are TGTGCCAGCAGCGTAGCGGGGGGCGGGTCGGCAGATACGCAGTATTTT. Translated, it gives CASSVAGGGSADTQYF.

The chain carries TRBV18 and TRBJ1-1; TRBD1 might be the D (5 bases). The CDR3 extends over 14 amino acids. Trimming pared 2 bases from V and 2 bases from J, leaving 9 bases between. CDR1 is KGHSH and CDR2 is LQKENI in the germline V gene. CDR3 nucleotide sequence: TGTGCCAGCTCACCAGGGGCAGAAAACACTGAAGCTTTCTTT. It encodes CASSPGAENTEAFF.

This chain links TRBV5-1 with TRBJ1-1; 12 nucleotides match TRBD1. The V gene's germline CDR1 is SGHRS and CDR2 YFSETQ. This CDR3 is built from 16 residues. After removal of 0 bases from V and 7 bases from J, the junction contained 7 bases not matched to a gene. CDR3 sequence: CASSLGGTGGNDEAFF. The CDR3 nucleotides read TGCGCCAGCAGCTTGGGGGGGACAGGGGGCAATGATGAAGCTTTCTTT.

The chain employs TRBV11-2 and TRBJ2-7, with 8 bases identical to TRBD2. J gave up 5 bases and V 1 base, and 4 bases lay outside the gene matches. CDR1 is SGHAT and CDR2 is FQNNGV in the germline V gene. This CDR3 is 14 amino acids long. The CDR3 nucleotides are TGTGCCAGCAGCTTAGGTAGCGGGATCAACGAGCAGTACTTC. Translated: CASSLGSGINEQYF.

The V call is TRBV7-6, the J call TRBJ2-5; 9 positions match TRBD2. The germline gives CDR1 SGHVS, CDR2 FNYEAQ. This CDR3 comprises 18 residues. V lost 2 bases to trimming and J lost 5 bases; unmatched junction nucleotides: 15. The CDR3 nucleotides are TGTGCCAGCAGCTTACCCCTAGTAGGCGGGAGGGCCCGGGAGACCCAGTACTTC. It codes for CASSLPLVGGRARETQYF.

The V call is TRBV4-2, the J call TRBJ1-1; TRBD1 is a possible D gene (6 bases). The CDR3 is 17 residues long. The V gene lost 0 bases and the J gene lost 2 bases, with 16 bases spanning the gap. Germline CDR1 LGHNA, CDR2 YNFKEQ. The CDR3 DNA follows: TGTGCCAGCAGCCAAGAGGCGGCAGGGGACCGTAACACTGAAGCTTTCTTT. As protein: CASSQEAAGDRNTEAFF.

The chain uses TRBV9 and TRBJ1-5; perhaps TRBD1 as D (5 bases). This CDR3 spans 12 amino acids. The V end lost 6 bases, the J end lost 9 bases, and 13 bases lay between the germline ends. The germline V gene encodes CDR1 SGDLS and CDR2 YYNGEE. CDR3 protein: CASTLVGGPQHF. CDR3 bases: TGTGCCAGCACCCTAGTGGGGGGGCCCCAGCATTTT.